These 22 T cell receptor beta chains originate from one sample sequenced in a study of blood T cell repertoires in COVID-19. Here immunoSEQ multiplex PCR was the method, and the copy in TCRdb shows in-frame clones only, minus some. In the table there are about 76,000 clones, about four fifths of which are singletons. The material sequenced was peripheral blood. Receptors were obtained from a woman aged 55-69 years with acute or convalescent COVID-19.

This chain connects TRBV7-9 to TRBJ1-4; D is perhaps TRBD1 (6 bases). This CDR3 is built from 14 residues. V shed 2 bases and J shed 7 bases, with 11 bases lying between them. In germline, CDR1 is SEHNR, CDR2 FQNEAQ (reference sequence). The CDR3 DNA sequence: TGTGCCAGCAGCTTAAACAGGGCGGGTGAAAAACTGTTTTTT. Residues: CASSLNRAGEKLFF. The entire variable domain, with the rest obtained from reference TRBV7-9 and TRBJ1-4, is as follows: DTGVSQNPRHKITKRGQNVTFRCDPISEHNRLYWYRQTLGQGPEFLTYFQNEAQLEKSRLLSDRFSAERPKGSFSTLEIQRTEQGDSAMYLCASSLNRAGEKLFFGSGTQLSVL.

The V gene is TRBV28, the J gene TRBJ2-7; 12 bases fit TRBD2. The CDR3 runs 15 residues. V was pared by 6 bases and J by 3 bases, with 6 bases of the junction left unmatched. Germline V lookup: CDR1 MDHEN, CDR2 SYDVKM. CDR3 DNA: TGTGCCAGCAGATGGGGACTAGCGGGCCGCTACGAGCAGTACTTC. It encodes CASRWGLAGRYEQYF. Full variable domain (remainder filled in from reference TRBV28 and TRBJ2-7): DVKVTQSSRYLVKRTGEKVFLECVQDMDHENMFWYRQDPGLGLRLIYFSYDVKMKEKGDIPEGYSVSREKKERFSLILESASTNQTSMYLCASRWGLAGRYEQYFGPGTRLTVT.

The gene calls are TRBV29-1 and TRBJ1-3; D is unresolved. Germline-derived CDR1 and CDR2 are SQVTM and ANQGSEA. With 6 bases removed from V and 3 bases from J, the gap between germline ends came to 9 bases. The CDR3 covers 12 residues. The CDR3 reads CSVPGGGNTIYF. The CDR3 DNA is TGCAGCGTGCCGGGAGGTGGAAACACCATATATTTT. The full variable domain, in which reference TRBV29-1 and TRBJ1-3 provide the parts outside the CDR3, is SAVISQKPSRDICQRGTSLTIQCQVDSQVTMMFWYRQQPGQSLTLIATANQGSEATYESGFVIDKFPISRPNLTFSTLTVSNMSPEDSSIYLCSVPGGGNTIYFGEGSWLTVV.

This chain joins TRBV24-1 and TRBJ1-2, with 7 bases that match TRBD1. Germline V gives CDR1 KGHDR, CDR2 SFDVKD. Germline trimming cut 5 bases from V and 0 bases from J; bases unmatched to any gene: 11. The CDR3 runs to 17 residues. Here the CDR3 reads CATSGTRGNPSNYGYTF. CDR3 nucleotide sequence: TGTGCCACCAGTGGAACCAGGGGGAATCCGTCTAACTATGGCTACACCTTC.

J is TRBJ1-1 and V is TRBV10-3; D may be TRBD1 (5 bases). V lost 6 bases, J lost 4 bases, and 15 bases lay in between. Germline CDR1 and CDR2: ENHRY and SYGVKD. There are 14 residues in the CDR3. The CDR3 coding sequence is TGTGCCATCAGACCGGGGGGTCCCGCCACTGAAGCTTTCTTT. Translation: CAIRPGGPATEAFF.

The rearrangement joins TRBV3-1 (or the pseudogene TRBV3-2) to TRBJ1-1; perhaps TRBD1 as D (5 bases). CDR3 length: 13 residues. V was cut by 6 bases and J by 4 bases, with 12 bases left in between. CDR1 is LGHDT, CDR2 YNNKEL, per germline (reference sequence). CDR3 region: CASRNGRVTEAFF. The CDR3 DNA sequence: TGTGCCAGCAGGAATGGCAGGGTCACTGAAGCTTTCTTT.

The V call is TRBV5-6, the J call TRBJ1-4, with 8 bases that match TRBD1. This CDR3 is built from 11 residues. V shed 2 bases, J shed 16 bases, and the junction held 4 bases outside the gene matches. The germline V gene encodes CDR1 SGHDT and CDR2 YYEEEE. The CDR3 DNA follows: TGTGCCAGCAGCTTCCGGACAGGGAGGTTTTTT. This gives the protein CASSFRTGRFF.

This sequence joins TRBV9 and TRBJ2-3, with 8 bases that match TRBD2. CDR1 is SGDLS and CDR2 is YYNGEE in the germline V gene. V trimming: 1 base; J trimming: 4 bases; junction bases outside the gene matches: 8. The CDR3 is 16 residues long. Here the CDR3 DNA reads TGTGCCAGCAGCGTAATTCGGGGGGGCGTACCAGATACGCAGTATTTT. Translation: CASSVIRGGVPDTQYF.

The chain combines TRBV6-6 with TRBJ1-2, with D hard to call. The CDR3 runs 15 residues. In germline, CDR1 is MNHNY, CDR2 SVGAGI (reference sequence). The V gene lost 0 bases and the J gene lost 2 bases, with 10 bases spanning the gap. CDR3 coding DNA: TGTGCCAGCAGTTACTCGGAGTGGAGCAACTATGGCTACACCTTC. Its translation: CASSYSEWSNYGYTF.

The chain uses TRBV10-3 and TRBJ1-2; maybe TRBD1 (5 bases). This CDR3 comprises 16 residues. Germline CDR1 and CDR2: ENHRY and SYGVKD. Trimming stripped 0 bases from V and 5 bases from J, with 16 bases between. The CDR3 region has the DNA TGTGCCATCAGTGAGTCGAATGGAGGGGAAGGGTATGGCTACACCTTC. Translated, it gives CAISESNGGEGYGYTF.

The V and J genes are TRBV27 and TRBJ2-5; 9 nucleotides agree with TRBD1. The ends lost 9 bases at V and 2 bases at J; junction bases unmatched: 7. The germline CDR1 and CDR2 sequences are MNHEY and SMNVEV (reference sequence). There are 14 residues in the CDR3. The CDR3 DNA is TGTGCCAGTTCCGACAGGGGGGGACAAGAGACCCAGTACTTC. Its translation: CASSDRGGQETQYF.

The CDR3 DNA reads TGTGCCACCAGTGATCCGGGAGGAACCCAAGAGACCCAGTACTTC. Translation: CATSDPGGTQETQYF. The rearrangement joins TRBV24-1 to TRBJ2-5; the match to TRBD2 covers 7 bases. This CDR3 contains 15 residues. CDR1 is KGHDR and CDR2 is SFDVKD in the germline V gene. Trimming cost V 3 bases and J 1 base; bases outside gene matches: 4.

J is TRBJ1-4 and V is TRBV11-2; D unresolved. This CDR3 has 15 residues. The V end lost 1 base, the J end lost 0 bases, and 6 bases lay between the germline ends. Germline V gene sequence: CDR1 SGHAT, CDR2 FQNNGV. The CDR3 loop reads CASSLGQSTNEKLFF. Here the CDR3 DNA reads TGTGCCAGCAGCTTAGGGCAGTCAACTAATGAAAAACTGTTTTTT.

In this sample, this clone turned up a few times. The chain recombines TRBV5-6 with TRBJ1-2; a possible D gene is TRBD1 (6 bases). Trimming stripped 3 bases from V and 2 bases from J, with 8 bases between. There are 13 residues in the CDR3. Looked up from germline, CDR1 is SGHDT and CDR2 is YYEEEE. CDR3 loop: CASSYGQNYGYTF. CDR3 coding DNA: TGTGCCAGCAGCTACGGACAGAACTATGGCTACACCTTC. Variable domain in full (rest from reference TRBV5-6 and TRBJ1-2): DAGVTQSPTHLIKTRGQQVTLRCSPKSGHDTVSWYQQALGQGPQFIFQYYEEEERQRGNFPDRFSGHQFPNYSSELNVNALLLGDSALYLCASSYGQNYGYTFGSGTRLTVV.

The chain recombines TRBV19 with TRBJ1-4, with D uncertain. CDR1 is LNHDA and CDR2 is SQIVND in the germline V gene (reference sequence). Trimming stripped 0 bases from V and 0 bases from J, with 5 bases between. This CDR3 has 15 residues. CDR3 sequence (DNA): TGTGCCAGTAGTATAGATCAGGCAACTAATGAAAAACTGTTTTTT. It encodes CASSIDQATNEKLFF.

The rearrangement links TRBV6-5 to TRBJ1-2; D gene ambiguous. CDR1 is MNHEY and CDR2 is SVGAGI in the germline V gene. This CDR3 is built from 13 residues. Trimming removed 2 bases at V and 7 bases at J, with 11 bases between. Here the CDR3 reads CASSYGQYSGYTF. DNA of the CDR3: TGTGCCAGCAGTTACGGGCAGTACTCTGGCTACACCTTC.

This chain connects TRBV9 to TRBJ2-3; possible D gene TRBD2, 6 bases. Trimming took off 0 bases at V and 6 bases at J, with 23 bases between the two ends. The CDR3 has 18 amino acids. Germline CDR1 and CDR2: SGDLS and YYNGEE. The CDR3 region is CASSVASTGGRPTDTQYF. The CDR3 DNA follows: TGTGCCAGCAGCGTAGCATCTACCGGAGGGCGACCAACGGATACGCAGTATTTT.

The chain couples TRBV27 to TRBJ1-1, with D possibly being TRBD1 (5 bases). CDR3 length: 15 amino acids. CDR1 is MNHEY, CDR2 SMNVEV, per germline (reference sequence). Trimming stripped 3 bases from V and 0 bases from J, with 11 bases between. The CDR3: CASSLRQSMNTEAFF. CDR3 nucleotides: TGTGCCAGCAGTTTGAGACAGAGCATGAACACTGAAGCTTTCTTT.

This rearrangement joins TRBV27 to TRBJ2-3; the match to TRBD1 covers 8 bases. V dropped 3 bases and J dropped 2; count of bases not matched to a gene: 4. Germline CDR1 reads MNHEY; CDR2 reads SMNVEV (reference sequence). CDR3 length: 15 residues. CDR3 sequence (DNA): TGTGCCAGCAGTTTGCAGGGGGCGTACACAGATACGCAGTATTTT. This sequence encodes CASSLQGAYTDTQYF.

This clone was seen a handful of times. The chain couples TRBV2 to TRBJ1-1, with 8 bases matching TRBD1. This CDR3 is 14 amino acids long. With V trimmed by 6 bases and J by 7 bases, 10 bases remained unmatched. Germline assignment: CDR1 SNHLY and CDR2 FYNNEI. The CDR3 DNA sequence: TGTGCCAGCAGAGGACAGGGAGGATTCGGTGAAGCTTTCTTT. It is translated as CASRGQGGFGEAFF.

The chain couples TRBV14 to TRBJ1-6, with a weak D call TRBD1 (6 bases). Germline loops: CDR1 SGHDN, CDR2 FVKESK. The CDR3 is 14 residues long. V was trimmed by 3 bases and J by 10 bases, leaving 13 bases between them. The CDR3 DNA sequence: TGTGCCAGCAGCCAGGTCAGGGGATACTCACCCCTCCACTTT. It codes for CASSQVRGYSPLHF.

The chain is built from TRBV18 and TRBJ1-5; D unclear. This CDR3 has 13 residues. V gave up 5 bases and J gave up 7 bases, with 12 bases separating them. The V gene's germline CDR1 is KGHSH and CDR2 LQKENI. The CDR3 here is CASSSDPTQPQHF. The CDR3 nucleotides read TGTGCCAGCTCATCCGATCCTACGCAGCCCCAGCATTTT. The whole variable domain, remainder taken from reference TRBV18 and TRBJ1-5, is NAGVMQNPRHLVRRRGQEARLRCSPMKGHSHVYWYRQLPEEGLKFMVYLQKENIIDESGMPKERFSAEFPKEGPSILRIQQVVRGDSAAYFCASSSDPTQPQHFGDGTRLSIL.